Presented here are 15 T cell receptor beta chains from one specimen sequenced in a study of technical replicates of blood from a handful of donors. Measured with immunoSEQ multiplex PCR; TCRdb has only the in-frame clones, and not every one. The data show 80,000 to 95,000 clones, approximately 95% seen once. The sample taken for sequencing was T cells isolated from PBMCs. The receptor set was obtained from a human donor in good health.

This clone is a singleton in its sample. The V call is TRBV6-1, the J call TRBJ1-5, with D unresolved. This CDR3 has 13 amino acids. The germline CDR1 and CDR2 sequences are MNHNS and SASEGT. V was cut by 3 bases and J by 5 bases, with 8 bases left in between. DNA for the CDR3: TGTGCCAGCAGTGACAGTTCTTATCAGCCCCAGCATTTT. It translates to CASSDSSYQPQHF.

The J gene is TRBJ2-3, the V gene TRBV7-6, with 8 nucleotides matching TRBD1. V trimming: 5 bases; J trimming: 4 bases; junction bases outside the gene matches: 5. The germline CDR1 and CDR2 sequences are SGHVS and FNYEAQ. The CDR3 spans 14 residues. The CDR3 DNA reads TGTGCCAGCAGCAAAGACAGGGGTTCAGATACGCAGTATTTT. Its translation is CASSKDRGSDTQYF. The whole variable domain, filled in from reference TRBV7-6 and TRBJ2-3, reads GAGVSQSPRYKVTKRGQDVALRCDPISGHVSLYWYRQALGQGPEFLTYFNYEAQQDKSGLPNDRFSAERPEGSISTLTIQRTEQRDSAMYRCASSKDRGSDTQYFGPGTRLTVL.

This clone was observed a handful of times. This chain joins TRBV4-1 and TRBJ2-1; 9 nucleotides match TRBD1. The J segment lost 6 bases and the V segment lost 1 base, leaving 10 bases of the junction unmatched. The V gene's germline CDR1 is MGHRA and CDR2 YSYEKL. This CDR3 spans 17 amino acids. The CDR3 here is CASSQGLLTGGRNEQFF. The DNA for the CDR3 is TGCGCCAGCAGCCAAGGCTTATTGACAGGGGGACGCAATGAGCAGTTCTTC.

V usage is TRBV7-9 and J usage is TRBJ2-5; D is undetermined. CDR1 is SEHNR, CDR2 FQNEAQ, per germline (reference sequence). The V end lost 5 bases, the J end lost 0 bases, and 10 bases lay between the germline ends. This CDR3 has 14 residues. The CDR3 spells CASSGFTYQETQYF. DNA for the CDR3: TGTGCCAGCAGCGGCTTTACGTACCAAGAGACCCAGTACTTC.

The gene calls are TRBV4-1 and TRBJ2-1; 8 positions match TRBD2. The V gene end was trimmed by 7 bases and the J gene end by 7 bases; junction bases not matched to a gene: 9. The CDR3 spans 14 residues. Germline loops: CDR1 MGHRA, CDR2 YSYEKL. The CDR3 nucleotides read TGCGCCAGCACCGGCGGGCGGGAGGTTAATGAGCAGTTCTTC. As protein: CASTGGREVNEQFF.

The chain carries TRBV6-6 and TRBJ1-1; D unresolved. Germline V gene sequence: CDR1 MNHNY, CDR2 SVGAGI (reference sequence). Trimming took 6 bases from V and 4 from J, leaving 15 bases between them. The CDR3 runs to 14 residues. This CDR3 reads CASSLESAGTEAFF. DNA for the CDR3: TGTGCCAGCAGCCTGGAAAGTGCGGGCACTGAAGCTTTCTTT.

This clone has just one count. This chain joins TRBV9 and TRBJ2-7; D gene unclear. Trimming removed 1 base from V and 5 bases from J, with 13 bases in between. The CDR3 totals 14 residues. The germline V gene encodes CDR1 SGDLS and CDR2 YYNGEE. The CDR3 coding sequence is TGTGCCAGCAGCGTAAACCCAGGCCCTGACGAGCAGTACTTC. Its protein is CASSVNPGPDEQYF.

This chain connects TRBV7-9 to TRBJ2-3; maybe TRBD1 (5 bases). Trimming left V 5 bases short and J 0 bases short, with 12 bases between. In germline, CDR1 is SEHNR, CDR2 FQNEAQ (reference sequence). The CDR3 contains 15 residues. The CDR3, as DNA: TGTGCCAGCAGCGTAGGGGCAGCCAGCACAGATACGCAGTATTTT. Translating gives CASSVGAASTDTQYF.

V is TRBV18 and J is TRBJ2-1; 10 bases line up with TRBD2. There are 16 residues in the CDR3. Germline trimming cut 3 bases from V and 5 bases from J; bases unmatched to any gene: 7. Germline CDR1 and CDR2: KGHSH and LQKENI. This CDR3 is CASSPPGLAENNEQFF. The CDR3 coding sequence is TGTGCCAGCTCACCCCCCGGACTAGCGGAAAACAATGAGCAGTTCTTC.

This chain joins TRBV29-1 and TRBJ2-2; tentative D call: TRBD2 (5 bases). In germline, CDR1 is SQVTM, CDR2 ANQGSEA. V was shortened by 4 bases and J by 6 bases, with 6 bases between the two germline ends. This CDR3 comprises 11 residues. In DNA, the CDR3 is TGCAGCGTTGGAGGGTCCGGGGAGCTGTTTTTT. Translation: CSVGGSGELFF.

The count of this clone is one. The chain combines TRBV7-3 with TRBJ1-1; weak D call: TRBD1 (5 bases). The V gene's germline CDR1 is SGHTA and CDR2 FQGTGA. The CDR3 is 15 residues long. Trimming stripped 1 base from V and 3 bases from J, with 12 bases between. Here the CDR3 reads CASSLMRGVDTEAFF. CDR3 bases: TGTGCCAGCAGCTTAATGCGGGGGGTAGACACTGAAGCTTTCTTT. Complete variable domain (other parts from reference TRBV7-3 and TRBJ1-1): GAGVSQTPSNKVTEKGKYVELRCDPISGHTALYWYRQSLGQGPEFLIYFQGTGAADDSGLPNDRFFAVRPEGSVSTLKIQRTERGDSAVYLCASSLMRGVDTEAFFGQGTRLTVV.

The genes are TRBV10-3 and TRBJ2-1; TRBD2 agrees at 12 bases. V lost 0 bases and J lost 6; bases outside the gene matches: 6. CDR3 length: 17 residues. CDR1 is ENHRY and CDR2 is SYGVKD in the germline V gene. The CDR3 here is CAISESPPSGRGNEQFF. CDR3 DNA sequence: TGTGCCATCAGTGAGTCGCCTCCTAGCGGGAGGGGCAATGAGCAGTTCTTC.

The chain employs TRBV28 and TRBJ1-5, with 7 bases identical to TRBD1. J gave up 5 bases and V 5 bases, and 3 bases lay outside the gene matches. From germline, CDR1 is MDHEN and CDR2 SYDVKM. The CDR3 runs to 13 residues. In DNA, the CDR3 is TGTGCCAGCAGTCTACAGGGGTATCAGCCCCAGCATTTT. This codes for CASSLQGYQPQHF.

This sequence joins TRBV7-2 and TRBJ2-7; possibly TRBD2 for D (6 bases). V was cut by 3 bases and J by 1 base, with 13 bases left in between. Germline values: CDR1 SGHTA, CDR2 FQGNSA. The CDR3 has 15 amino acids. Written as DNA, the CDR3 is TGTGCCAGCAGCTTGAAAGCGGAGGGATCCTACGAGCAGTACTTC. The encoded protein is CASSLKAEGSYEQYF.

The rearrangement links TRBV9 to TRBJ2-5; a weak D match, TRBD2 (5 bases). Germline CDR1 SGDLS, CDR2 YYNGEE. The CDR3 totals 12 residues. Trimming pared 4 bases from V and 5 bases from J, leaving 9 bases between. The CDR3 DNA sequence: TGTGCCAGCAGCCCTAGCTGGGAGACCCAGTACTTC. Protein sequence: CASSPSWETQYF.